The present entry profiles one T cell receptor (beta chain) with its context. Its specificity is unknown. This specimen belongs to a study of cytomegalovirus exposure and HLA in healthy donors. Overall study: Most genotyped donors, about four fifths of more than 300, had Caucasian-associated genetic ancestry. Broader study findings: Data from an earlier analysis indicated that most TCR beta V segments were productive either about 87% or about 30% of the time. Follow-up analysis seemed to connect common viral pathogens with several of the most significant clusters identified. Accurate prediction of most subjects' HLA-A and HLA-B alleles from TCR beta sequences was reported.

The CDR3 is 14 amino acids. Germline V gene lookup returns CDR1 MNHNY and CDR2 SVGAGI (reference sequence). Trimming cost V 5 bases and J 7 bases; bases outside gene matches: 4. PCR was performed using 60 Vbeta and 13 Jbeta primers. Sequencing was performed with immunoSEQ multiplex PCR; in TCRdb, only in-frame clones are kept and a portion is missing. The repertoire holds 200,000 or so clones, with 87% as singletons. The sample was PBMCs. This TCR was recovered from a man aged 25-45 years in good health and CMV-seronegative. The chain combines TRBV6-6 with TRBJ2-1, with 11 bases that match TRBD2. The CDR3 region is CASSNLAGGNEQFF. The CDR3, as DNA: TGTGCCAGCAGTAACCTAGCGGGAGGAAATGAGCAGTTCTTC.